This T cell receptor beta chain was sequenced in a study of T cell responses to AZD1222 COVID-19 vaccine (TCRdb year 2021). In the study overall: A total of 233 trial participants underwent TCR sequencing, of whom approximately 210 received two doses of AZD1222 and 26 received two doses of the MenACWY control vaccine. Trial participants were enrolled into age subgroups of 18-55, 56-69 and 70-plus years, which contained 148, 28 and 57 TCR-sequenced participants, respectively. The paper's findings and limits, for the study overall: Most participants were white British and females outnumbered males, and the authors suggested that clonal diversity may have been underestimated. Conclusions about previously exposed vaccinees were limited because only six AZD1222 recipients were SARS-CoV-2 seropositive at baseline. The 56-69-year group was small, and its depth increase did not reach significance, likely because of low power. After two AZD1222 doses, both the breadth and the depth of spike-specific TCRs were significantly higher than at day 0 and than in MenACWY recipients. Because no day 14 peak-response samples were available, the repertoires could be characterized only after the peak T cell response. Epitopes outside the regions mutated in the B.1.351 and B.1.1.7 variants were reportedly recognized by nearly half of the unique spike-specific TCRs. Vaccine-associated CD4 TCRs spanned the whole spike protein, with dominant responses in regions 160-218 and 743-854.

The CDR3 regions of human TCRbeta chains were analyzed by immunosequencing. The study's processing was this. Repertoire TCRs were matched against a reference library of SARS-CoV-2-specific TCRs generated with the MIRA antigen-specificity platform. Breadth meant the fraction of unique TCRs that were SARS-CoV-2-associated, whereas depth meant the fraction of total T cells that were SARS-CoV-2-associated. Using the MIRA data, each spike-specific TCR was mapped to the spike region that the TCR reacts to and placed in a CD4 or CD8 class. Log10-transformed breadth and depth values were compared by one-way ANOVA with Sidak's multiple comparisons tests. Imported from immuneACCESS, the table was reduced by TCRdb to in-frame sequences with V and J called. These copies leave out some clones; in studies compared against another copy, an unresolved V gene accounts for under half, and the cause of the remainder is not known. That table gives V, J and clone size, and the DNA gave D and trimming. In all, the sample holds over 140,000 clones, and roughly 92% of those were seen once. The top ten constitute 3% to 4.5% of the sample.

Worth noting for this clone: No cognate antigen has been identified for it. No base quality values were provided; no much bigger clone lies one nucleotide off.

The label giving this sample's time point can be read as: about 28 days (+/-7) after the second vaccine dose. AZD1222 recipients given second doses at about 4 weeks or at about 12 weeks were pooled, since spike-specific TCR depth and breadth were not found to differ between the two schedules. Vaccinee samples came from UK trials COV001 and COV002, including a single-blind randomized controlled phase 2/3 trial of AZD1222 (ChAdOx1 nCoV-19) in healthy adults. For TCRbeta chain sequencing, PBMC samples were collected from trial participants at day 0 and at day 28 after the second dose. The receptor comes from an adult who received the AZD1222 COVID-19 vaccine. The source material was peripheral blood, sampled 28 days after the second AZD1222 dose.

The bases are TGTGCCAGTAGTGTAACGGGGAACACTGAAGCTTTCTTT. Protein translation: CASSVTGNTEAFF. The rearranged segments are TRBV19 and TRBJ1-1; the D segment cannot be called with confidence. Based on the germline V gene (reference sequence), the CDR1 and CDR2 sequences are LNHDA and SQIVND. V sheds 5 bases and J sheds 1 base, leaving 8 bases between their ends. The CDR3 sequence holds 13 residues, the cysteine and phenylalanine included. CDR3 DNA only is kept here, 39 bases in frame from base 1.